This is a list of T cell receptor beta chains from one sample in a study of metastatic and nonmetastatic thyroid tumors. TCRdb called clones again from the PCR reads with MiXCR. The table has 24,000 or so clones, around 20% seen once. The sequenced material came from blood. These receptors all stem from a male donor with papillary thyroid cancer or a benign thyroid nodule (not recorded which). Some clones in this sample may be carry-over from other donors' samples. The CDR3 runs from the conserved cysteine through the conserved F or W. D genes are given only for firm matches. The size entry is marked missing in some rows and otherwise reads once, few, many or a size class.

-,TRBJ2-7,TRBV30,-,TGTGCCTGCGAAACAGGGCTTCCCTACGAGCAGTACTTC,CACETGLPYEQYF
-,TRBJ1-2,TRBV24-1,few,TGTGCCACCAGTGATTCGGAAAGGTCTTTCTATGGCTACACCTTC,CATSDSERSFYGYTF
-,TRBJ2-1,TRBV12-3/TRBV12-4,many,TGTGCCAGCAGAAAACCGGGCCTTACCGACAATGAGCAGTTCTTC,CASRKPGLTDNEQFF
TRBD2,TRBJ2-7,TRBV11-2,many,TGTGCCAGCAGCCCGGGACTAGCGGGAGGCGGCTACGAGCAGTACTTC,CASSPGLAGGGYEQYF
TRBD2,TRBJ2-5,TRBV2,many,TGTGCCAGCAGTGTTACTAGCGGAGGGGGGCAAGAGACCCAGTACTTC,CASSVTSGGGQETQYF
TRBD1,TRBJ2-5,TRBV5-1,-,TGCGCCAGCAGCTTGATACAGGGGGAAGGAGAGACCCAGTACTTC,CASSLIQGEGETQYF
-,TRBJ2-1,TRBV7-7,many,TGTGCTAGCAGCCCTACTAGTTTACCCTACAATGAGCAGTTCTTC,CASSPTSLPYNEQFF
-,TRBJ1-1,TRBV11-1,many,TGTGCCAGCAGCGCCCAGGGCGGGAACACTGAAGCTTTCTTT,CASSAQGGNTEAFF
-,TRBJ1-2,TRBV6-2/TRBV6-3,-,TGTGCCATCAGTCCAAGGGGCACCTATGGCTACACCTTC,CAISPRGTYGYTF
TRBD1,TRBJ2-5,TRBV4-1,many,TGCGCCAGCAGCCTCCGGACAGGTTTGGCCGAGACCCAGTACTTC,CASSLRTGLAETQYF
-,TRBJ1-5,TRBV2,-,TGTGCCAGCAGTGTAGGAGGGTTCGGCAATCAGCCCCAGCATTTT,CASSVGGFGNQPQHF
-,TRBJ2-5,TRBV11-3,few,TGTGCCAGCAGCAGCCGGGACAGCGGAGGGGGAGAGACCCAGTACTTC,CASSSRDSGGGETQYF
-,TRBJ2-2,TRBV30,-,TGTGCCTGGAATTCATTGGCTGCCGGGGAGCTGTTTTTT,CAWNSLAAGELFF
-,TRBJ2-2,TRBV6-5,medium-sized,TGTGCCAGCAGTTACTCGAGTCGGGGCGGGGAGCTGTTTTTT,CASSYSSRGGELFF
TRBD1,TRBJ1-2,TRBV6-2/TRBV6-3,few,TGTGCCAGCAGTTACGTAGGACAGGGGGTAGCTGGCTACACCTTC,CASSYVGQGVAGYTF
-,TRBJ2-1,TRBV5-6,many,TGTGCCAGCAGCTCGGGGCCTGGTGGGGAGCAGTTCTTC,CASSSGPGGEQFF
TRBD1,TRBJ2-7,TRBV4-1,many,TGCGCCAGCAGCACCCGACAGGGATCCTACGAGCAGTACTTC,CASSTRQGSYEQYF
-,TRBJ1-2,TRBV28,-,TGTGCCAGCAGTTTGGGACGGGGGGCAACTGGCTACACCTTC,CASSLGRGATGYTF
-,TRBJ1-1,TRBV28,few,TGTGCCAGCAGCCTCCCTCCAGAGGGTAGGTACACTGAAGCTTTCTTT,CASSLPPEGRYTEAFF
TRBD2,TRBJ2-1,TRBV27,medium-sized,TGTGCCAGCAGTCTCCGGACTAGCGGGAGAGGCAATGAGCAGTTCTTC,CASSLRTSGRGNEQFF
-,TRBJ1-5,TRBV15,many,TGTGCCACCAGCAGAGATTGGGGTCAGCCCCAGCATTTT,CATSRDWGQPQHF
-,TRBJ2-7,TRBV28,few,TGTGCCAGCAGTTCCCCTTTTGGTGGGAACGAGCAGTACTTC,CASSSPFGGNEQYF
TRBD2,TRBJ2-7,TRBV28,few,TGTGCCAGCAGGCGGGGGGGTTGGGAGGTCTCCTACGAGCAGTACTTC,CASRRGGWEVSYEQYF
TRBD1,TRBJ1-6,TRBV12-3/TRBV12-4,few,TGTGCCAGCCGGGACAGTGATTCACCCCTCCACTTT,CASRDSDSPLHF
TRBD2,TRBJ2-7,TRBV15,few,TGTGCCACCGGGCGACTAGCGGGGGGGCACGAGCAGTACTTC,CATGRLAGGHEQYF
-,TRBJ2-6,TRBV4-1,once,TGCGCCAGCAGCCACCTGAACTCTGGGGCCAACGTCCTGACTTTC,CASSHLNSGANVLTF
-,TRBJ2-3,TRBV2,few,TGTGCCAGCAGTGCCTGGACAGATACGCAGTATTTT,CASSAWTDTQYF
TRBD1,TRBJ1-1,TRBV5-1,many,TGCGCCAGCAGCTTTACAGGGGTGAACACTGAAGCTTTCTTT,CASSFTGVNTEAFF
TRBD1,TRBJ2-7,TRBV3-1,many,TGTGCCAGCAGCTCGACAGGGGGGCCCTACGAGCAGTACTTC,CASSSTGGPYEQYF
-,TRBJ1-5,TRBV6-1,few,TGTGCCAGCAGTGAATACGGGGAACAGCCCCAGCATTTT,CASSEYGEQPQHF
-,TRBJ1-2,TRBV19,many,TGTGCCAGTAGTATTCTGGGCCCTAACTATGGCTACACCTTC,CASSILGPNYGYTF
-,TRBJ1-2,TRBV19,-,TGTGCCAGTAGTATTTGGGGGTCCAACTATGGCTACACCTTC,CASSIWGSNYGYTF
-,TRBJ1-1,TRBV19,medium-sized,TGTGCCAGTAGTCGGGTGAACACTGAAGCTTTCTTT,CASSRVNTEAFF
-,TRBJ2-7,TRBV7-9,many,TGTGCCAGTAGCTTACCAGCTAACGAGCAGTACTTC,CASSLPANEQYF
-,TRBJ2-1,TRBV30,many,TGTGCCTGGAGTCAAGACAGGTACAATGAGCAGTTCTTC,CAWSQDRYNEQFF
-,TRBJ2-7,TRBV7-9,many,TGTGCCAGCAGTTACCGGGACGGCTCCTACGAGCAGTACTTC,CASSYRDGSYEQYF